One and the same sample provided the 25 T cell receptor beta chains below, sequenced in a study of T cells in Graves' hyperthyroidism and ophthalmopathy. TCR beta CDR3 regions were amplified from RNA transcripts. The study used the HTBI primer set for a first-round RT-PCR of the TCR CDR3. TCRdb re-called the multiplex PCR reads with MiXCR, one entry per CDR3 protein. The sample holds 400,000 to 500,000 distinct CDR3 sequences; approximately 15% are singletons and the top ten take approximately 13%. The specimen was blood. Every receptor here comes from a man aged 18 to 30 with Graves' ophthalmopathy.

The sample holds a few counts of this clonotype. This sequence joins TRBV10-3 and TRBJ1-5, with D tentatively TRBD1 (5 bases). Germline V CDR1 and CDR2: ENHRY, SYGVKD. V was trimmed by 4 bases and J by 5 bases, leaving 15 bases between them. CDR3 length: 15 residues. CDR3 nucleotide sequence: TGTGCCATCAGTGGTAGTGGAGGGGAGGATCAGCCCCAGCATTTT. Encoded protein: CAISGSGGEDQPQHF.

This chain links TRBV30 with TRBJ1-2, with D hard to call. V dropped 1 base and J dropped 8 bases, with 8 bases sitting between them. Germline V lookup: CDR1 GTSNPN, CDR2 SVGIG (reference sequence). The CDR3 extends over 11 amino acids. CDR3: CAWSGSGGYTF. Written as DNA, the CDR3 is TGTGCCTGGAGTGGGAGCGGAGGCTACACCTTC.

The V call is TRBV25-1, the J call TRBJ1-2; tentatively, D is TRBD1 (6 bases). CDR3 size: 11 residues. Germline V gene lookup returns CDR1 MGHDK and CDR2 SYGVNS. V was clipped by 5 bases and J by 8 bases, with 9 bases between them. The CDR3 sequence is CASSTGSGYTF. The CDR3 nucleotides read TGTGCCAGCAGTACAGGGTCAGGCTACACCTTC.

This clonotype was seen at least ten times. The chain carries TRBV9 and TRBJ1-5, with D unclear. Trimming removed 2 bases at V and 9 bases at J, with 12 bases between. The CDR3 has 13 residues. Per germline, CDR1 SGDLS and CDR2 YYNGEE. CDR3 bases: TGTGCCAGCAGCGTTTCCCAGAGAGGGCCCCAGCATTTT. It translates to CASSVSQRGPQHF.

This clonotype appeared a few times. For the CDR3, the DNA is TGTGCCAGCAGTTTAGAGGGTTTTTGGACTAATGAAAAACTGTTTTTT. Protein product: CASSLEGFWTNEKLFF. The J gene is TRBJ1-4, the V gene TRBV12-3 or TRBV12-4, with D unclear. This CDR3 is built from 16 residues. V lost 1 base to trimming and J lost 2 bases, with 11 bases between them.

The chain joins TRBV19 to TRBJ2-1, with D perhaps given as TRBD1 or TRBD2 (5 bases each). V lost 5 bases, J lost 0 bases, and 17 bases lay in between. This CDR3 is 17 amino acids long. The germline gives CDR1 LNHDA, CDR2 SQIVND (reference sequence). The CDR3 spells CASSPQGAASSYNEQFF. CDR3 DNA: TGTGCCAGTAGTCCCCAGGGAGCGGCCAGCTCCTACAATGAGCAGTTCTTC.

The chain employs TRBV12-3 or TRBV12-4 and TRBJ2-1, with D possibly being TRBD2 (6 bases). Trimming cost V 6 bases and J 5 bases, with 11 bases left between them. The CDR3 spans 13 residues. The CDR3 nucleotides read TGTGCCAGCAGCCGGAGGGACCACAATGAGCAGTTCTTC. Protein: CASSRRDHNEQFF.

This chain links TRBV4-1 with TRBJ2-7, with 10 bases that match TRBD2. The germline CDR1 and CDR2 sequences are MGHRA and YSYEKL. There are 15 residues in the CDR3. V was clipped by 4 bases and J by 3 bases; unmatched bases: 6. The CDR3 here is CASSPTSGASYEQYF. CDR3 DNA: TGCGCCAGCAGCCCTACTAGCGGGGCCAGCTACGAGCAGTACTTC.

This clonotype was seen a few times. The CDR3 loop is CASSERYRSSYNSPLHF. The CDR3 DNA follows: TGCGCCAGCAGTGAGCGTTACAGAAGCTCCTATAATTCACCCCTCCACTTT. V and J are TRBV10-2 and TRBJ1-6; unclear D gene. This CDR3 is built from 17 residues. Germline V CDR1 and CDR2: WSHSY, SAAADI. The V end was cut by 2 bases, the J end by 0 bases, with 11 bases between.

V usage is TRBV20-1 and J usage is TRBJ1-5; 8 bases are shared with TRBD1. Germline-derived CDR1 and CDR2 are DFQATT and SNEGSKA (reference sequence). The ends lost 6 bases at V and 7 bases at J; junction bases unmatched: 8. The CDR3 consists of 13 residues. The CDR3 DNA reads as TGCAGTGCCCAATCGACAGGGGCCCAGCCCCAGCATTTT. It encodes CSAQSTGAQPQHF.

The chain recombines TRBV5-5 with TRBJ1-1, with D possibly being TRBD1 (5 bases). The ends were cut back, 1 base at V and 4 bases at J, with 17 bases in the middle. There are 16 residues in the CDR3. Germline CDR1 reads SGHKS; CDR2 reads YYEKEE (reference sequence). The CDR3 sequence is CASSLMGSGGFTEAFF. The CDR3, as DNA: TGTGCCAGCAGCTTGATGGGGTCGGGGGGATTCACTGAAGCTTTCTTT.

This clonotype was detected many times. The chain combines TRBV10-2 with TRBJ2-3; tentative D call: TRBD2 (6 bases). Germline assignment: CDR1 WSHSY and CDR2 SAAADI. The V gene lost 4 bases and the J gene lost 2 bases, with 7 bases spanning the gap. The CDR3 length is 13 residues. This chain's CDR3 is CASSGTNTDTQYF. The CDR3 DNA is TGCGCCAGCAGTGGGACTAACACAGATACGCAGTATTTT.

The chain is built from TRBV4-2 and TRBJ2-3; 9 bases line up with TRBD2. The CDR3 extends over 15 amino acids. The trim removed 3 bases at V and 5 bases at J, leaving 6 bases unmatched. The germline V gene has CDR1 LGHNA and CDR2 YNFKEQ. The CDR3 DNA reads TGTGCCAGCAGCCAGCAGACTAGCGGCCAAGATACGCAGTATTTT. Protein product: CASSQQTSGQDTQYF.

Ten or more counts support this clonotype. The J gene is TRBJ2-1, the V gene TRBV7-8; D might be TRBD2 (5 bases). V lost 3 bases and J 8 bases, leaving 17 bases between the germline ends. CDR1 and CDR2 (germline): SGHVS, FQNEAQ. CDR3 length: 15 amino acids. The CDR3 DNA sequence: TGTGCCAGCAGCTTCGGTATAGGAACTAGAGATGAGCAGTTCTTC. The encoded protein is CASSFGIGTRDEQFF. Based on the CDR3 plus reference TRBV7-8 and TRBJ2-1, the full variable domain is GAGVSQSPRYKVAKRGQDVALRCDPISGHVSLFWYQQALGQGPEFLTYFQNEAQLDKSGLPSDRFFAERPEGSVSTLKIQRTQQEDSAVYLCASSFGIGTRDEQFFGPGTRLTVL.

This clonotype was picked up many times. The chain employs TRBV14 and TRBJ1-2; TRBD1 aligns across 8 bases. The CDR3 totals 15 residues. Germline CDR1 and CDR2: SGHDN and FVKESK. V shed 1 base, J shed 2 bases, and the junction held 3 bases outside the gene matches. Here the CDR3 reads CASSQARTGNYGYTF. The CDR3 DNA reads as TGTGCCAGCAGCCAAGCAAGGACAGGGAACTATGGCTACACCTTC.

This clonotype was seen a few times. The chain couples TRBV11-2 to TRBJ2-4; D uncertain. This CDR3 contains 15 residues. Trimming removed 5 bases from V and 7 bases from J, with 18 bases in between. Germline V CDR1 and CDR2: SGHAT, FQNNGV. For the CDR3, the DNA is TGTGCCAGCAGCCAAGATGTCGGACCCTTCAACATTCAGTACTTC. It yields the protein CASSQDVGPFNIQYF.

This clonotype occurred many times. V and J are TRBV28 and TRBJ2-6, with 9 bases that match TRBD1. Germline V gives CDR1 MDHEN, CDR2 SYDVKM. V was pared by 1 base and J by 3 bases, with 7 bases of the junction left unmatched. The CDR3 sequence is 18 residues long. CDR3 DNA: TGTGCCAGCAGTTTATTCCGGGACAGGGTGGTTGGGGCCAACGTCCTGACTTTC. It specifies CASSLFRDRVVGANVLTF.

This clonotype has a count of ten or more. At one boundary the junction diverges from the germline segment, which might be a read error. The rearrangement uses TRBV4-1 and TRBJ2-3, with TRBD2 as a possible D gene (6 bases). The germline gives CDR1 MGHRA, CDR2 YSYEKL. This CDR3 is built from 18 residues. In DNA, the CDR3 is TGCGCCAGCAGCCCCGACGGACCGCGGGGAACTAGCACCGATACGCAGTATTTT. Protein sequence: CASSPDGPRGTSTDTQYF.

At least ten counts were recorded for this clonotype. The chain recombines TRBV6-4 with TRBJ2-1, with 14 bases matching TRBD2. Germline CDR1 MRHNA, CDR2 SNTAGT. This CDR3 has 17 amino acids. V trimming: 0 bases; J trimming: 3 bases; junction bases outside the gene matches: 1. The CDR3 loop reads CASSDSTSGGDYNEQFF. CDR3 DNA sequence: TGTGCCAGCAGTGACTCGACTAGCGGGGGGGACTACAATGAGCAGTTCTTC.

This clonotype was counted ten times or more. The CDR3 is CASSFGTTSDSYEQYF. The CDR3 nucleotides are TGTGCCAGCAGCTTTGGGACAACTAGCGACTCCTACGAGCAGTACTTC. This sequence joins TRBV7-8 and TRBJ2-7, with a weak D call TRBD2 (7 bases). Trimming shortened V by 3 bases and J by 0 bases, and 15 bases separated the two germline ends. Germline values: CDR1 SGHVS, CDR2 FQNEAQ. The CDR3 loop spans 16 amino acids.

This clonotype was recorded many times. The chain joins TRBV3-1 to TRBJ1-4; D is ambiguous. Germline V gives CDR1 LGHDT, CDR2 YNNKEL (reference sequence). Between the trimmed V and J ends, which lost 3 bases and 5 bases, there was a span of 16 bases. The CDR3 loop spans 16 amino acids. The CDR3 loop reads CASSHRAGASNEKLFF. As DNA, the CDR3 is TGTGCCAGCAGCCATAGGGCAGGTGCCTCAAATGAAAAACTGTTTTTT.

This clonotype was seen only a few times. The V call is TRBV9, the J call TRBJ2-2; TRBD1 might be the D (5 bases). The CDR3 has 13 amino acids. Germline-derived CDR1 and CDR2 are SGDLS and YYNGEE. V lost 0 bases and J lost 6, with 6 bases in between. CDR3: CASSVGGSGELFF. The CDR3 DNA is TGTGCCAGCAGCGTAGGGGGCTCCGGGGAGCTGTTTTTT.

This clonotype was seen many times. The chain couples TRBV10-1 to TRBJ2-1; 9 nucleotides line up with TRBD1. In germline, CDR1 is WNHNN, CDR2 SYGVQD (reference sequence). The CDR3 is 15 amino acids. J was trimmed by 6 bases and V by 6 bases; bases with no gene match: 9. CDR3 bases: TGCGCCAGCAGCCTCGGGACAGGGACTTCCAATGAGCAGTTCTTC. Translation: CASSLGTGTSNEQFF.

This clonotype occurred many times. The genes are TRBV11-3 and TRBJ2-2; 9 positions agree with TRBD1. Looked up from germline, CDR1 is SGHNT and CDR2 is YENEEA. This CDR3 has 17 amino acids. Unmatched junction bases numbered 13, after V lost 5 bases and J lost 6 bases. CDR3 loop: CASSMDRGGAIAGELFF. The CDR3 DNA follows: TGTGCCAGCAGCATGGACAGGGGTGGGGCTATAGCCGGGGAGCTGTTTTTT.

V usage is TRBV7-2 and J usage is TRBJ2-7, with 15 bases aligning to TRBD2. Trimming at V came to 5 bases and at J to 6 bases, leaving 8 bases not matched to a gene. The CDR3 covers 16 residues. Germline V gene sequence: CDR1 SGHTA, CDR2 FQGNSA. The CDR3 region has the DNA TGTGCCAGCAGCGGACTAGCGGGAGGGAAGGTATTCGAGCAGTACTTC. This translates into CASSGLAGGKVFEQYF.